The clone carrying this T cell receptor beta chain came up a few times. Its antigen is unidentified. Assay used: immunoSEQ multiplex PCR; TCRdb lists only in-frame clones, some missing. Among a few hundred thousand clones listed, about four fifths were seen once. CDR1 is LNHNV and CDR2 is YYDKDF in the germline V gene (reference sequence). This CDR3 is 14 amino acids long. The germline V and J ends were trimmed by 3 bases and 1 base, with 7 bases remaining between them. The data were obtained in a study of Ad26.COV2.S vaccination and SARS-CoV-2 variants. The overall study: Ad26.COV2.S was injected intramuscularly once or twice, 56 days apart.

The treatment was: some 20 received Ad26.COV2.S at low or high dose, single or two shots; roughly 5 received placebo; per-sample allocation not given. At day 63 after the first vaccine or placebo injection, samples were drawn. Study-wide findings and caveats: Similar non-spike TCR breadth was observed in recipients of vaccine and of placebo. Measurements of TCR breadth and depth may have given underestimates of the total T cell responses.

The material sequenced was peripheral blood, taken in a trial of Ad26.COV2.S vaccine versus placebo. The chain uses TRBV15 and TRBJ1-5; D unclear. The receptor's source is a person between 18 and 65 years old who received the Ad26.COV2.S COVID-19 vaccine or a placebo. This CDR3 reads CATSRGISNQPQHF. CDR3 nucleotides: TGTGCCACCAGCAGGGGGATCAGCAATCAGCCCCAGCATTTT.